This T cell receptor beta chain is from a study of OX40 agonist ivuxolimab in advanced cancers. Germline V gene data show CDR1 as SGHDN and CDR2 as FVKESK. Trimming removed 3 bases at V and 6 bases at J, with 16 bases between. This CDR3 has 15 amino acids. The method was immunoSEQ multiplex PCR; TCRdb's version includes in-frame clones alone and lacks a portion of them. The sample lists around 40,000 clones, 80% to 95% occurring once. This sequence joins TRBV14 and TRBJ2-3; TRBD1 is a possible D gene (6 bases). This TCR derives from an adult with an advanced solid tumor such as melanoma, head and neck, liver or kidney cancer. The starting material was CD4+ or CD8+ T cells sorted from blood, obtained in a trial of the OX40 agonist ivuxolimab. The CDR3 sequence is CASSQNIHRADTQYF. The CDR3 nucleotides read TGTGCCAGCAGCCAGAATATCCACAGGGCGGATACGCAGTATTTT.